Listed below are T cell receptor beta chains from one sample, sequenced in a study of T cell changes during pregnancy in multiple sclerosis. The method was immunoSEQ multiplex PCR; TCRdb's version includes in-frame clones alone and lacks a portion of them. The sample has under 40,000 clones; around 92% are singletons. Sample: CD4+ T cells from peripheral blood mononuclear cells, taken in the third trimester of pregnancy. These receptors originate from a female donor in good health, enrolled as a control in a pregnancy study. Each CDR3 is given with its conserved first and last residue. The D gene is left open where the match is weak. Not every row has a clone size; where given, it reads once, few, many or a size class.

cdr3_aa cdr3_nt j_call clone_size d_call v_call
CAISESNDSRYLFF TGTGCCATCAGTGAGTCGAATGACTCGAGGTACCTGTTTTTT TRBJ1-4 NA NA TRBV10-3
CAWSGGGSNYGYTF TGTGCCTGGAGCGGGGGTGGGTCTAACTATGGCTACACCTTC TRBJ1-2 once NA TRBV30
CASSLRQGGEAFF TGTGCCAGCAGCCTCCGACAGGGCGGGGAAGCTTTCTTT TRBJ1-1 NA TRBD1 TRBV7-8
CASSVGAGGQTGELFF TGTGCCAGCAGCGTAGGTGCGGGGGGGCAGACCGGGGAGCTGTTTTTT TRBJ2-2 NA TRBD2 TRBV9
CASGSSGANVLTF TGTGCCAGCGGGAGCTCTGGGGCCAACGTCCTGACTTTC TRBJ2-6 once NA TRBV5-4
CASSLRQGLAGRPYEQYF TGTGCCAGCAGTTTAAGACAGGGACTAGCGGGGCGACCCTACGAGCAGTACTTC TRBJ2-7 NA TRBD2 TRBV27
CASSLRTNLNTEAFF TGTGCCAGCAGCTTACGGACAAACCTGAACACTGAAGCTTTCTTT TRBJ1-1 NA NA TRBV7-2
CASSFSATPLHF TGTGCCAGCAGCTTCTCAGCGACACCCCTCCACTTT TRBJ1-6 NA NA TRBV7-9
CASSLAGGYNQPQHF TGTGCCAGCAGCTTGGCCGGAGGGTACAATCAGCCCCAGCATTTT TRBJ1-5 NA NA TRBV5-6
CASSLPQRAGRNQPQHF TGCGCCAGCAGTCTGCCACAAAGGGCAGGGCGCAATCAGCCCCAGCATTTT TRBJ1-5 NA NA TRBV23-1
CATTPGESDYGYTF TGCGCCACCACCCCCGGGGAGTCGGACTATGGCTACACCTTC TRBJ1-2 NA NA TRBV5-1
CASSTPRDNQPQHF TGTGCCAGTAGTACCCCGAGGGATAATCAGCCCCAGCATTTT TRBJ1-5 NA NA TRBV19
CASSLDRRSLDYGYTF TGTGCCAGTAGTCTGGACAGGAGGTCGCTGGACTATGGCTACACCTTC TRBJ1-2 NA TRBD1 TRBV19
CASSPSGTSSYNEQFF TGTGCCAGCAGCCCTTCCGGGACTAGCTCCTACAATGAGCAGTTCTTC TRBJ2-1 once TRBD2 TRBV7-3
CASSTGTGTNTGELFF TGTGCCAGTAGTACTGGGACTGGGACGAACACCGGGGAGCTGTTTTTT TRBJ2-2 NA NA TRBV19
CASSLGGPGGGIYNEQFF TGTGCCAGCAGCTTGGGTGGACCTGGCGGGGGAATCTACAATGAGCAGTTCTTC TRBJ2-1 NA TRBD2 TRBV5-4
CTARETQYF TGCACCGCACGGGAGACCCAGTACTTC TRBJ2-5 NA NA TRBV1
CASSDPGGPRGMAFF TGTGCCAGCAGTGACCCGGGAGGGCCGAGGGGGATGGCTTTCTTT TRBJ1-1 NA NA TRBV25-1
CASSLKGTPDYEAFF TGTGCCAGCAGCTTAAAGGGGACACCTGACTATGAAGCTTTCTTT TRBJ1-1 NA NA TRBV7-2
CASSEGGQRNTEAFF TGTGCCAGCAGTGAGGGGGGACAGAGGAACACTGAAGCTTTCTTT TRBJ1-1 NA TRBD1 TRBV6-1
CASSLGIRDYETQYF TGTGCCAGCAGTTTGGGGATCAGGGATTACGAGACCCAGTACTTC TRBJ2-5 NA NA TRBV27
CASSVGYRGLYEQYF TGTGCCAGCAGCGTAGGCTACAGGGGGCTCTACGAGCAGTACTTC TRBJ2-7 NA TRBD1 TRBV9
CASSPLAGEGYTQYF TGTGCCAGCAGTCCGCTAGCGGGGGAAGGTTATACGCAGTATTTT TRBJ2-3 NA TRBD2 TRBV25-1
CSGTTGNYGYTF TGCAGCGGAACGACAGGGAACTATGGCTACACCTTC TRBJ1-2 NA TRBD1 TRBV29-1
CASSATARNTIYF TGTGCCAGTAGCGCTACCGCCCGAAACACCATATATTTT TRBJ1-3 NA NA TRBV19
CASSFSTGSTYGYTF TGTGCCAGCAGCTTTTCTACAGGGTCAACCTATGGCTACACCTTC TRBJ1-2 NA NA TRBV13
CASSHDSYTQYF TGTGCCAGCAGCCATGACAGTTATACGCAGTATTTT TRBJ2-3 NA NA TRBV14
CASTIPGQGVMRAFF TGTGCCAGTACCATACCTGGGCAGGGGGTGATGAGGGCTTTCTTT TRBJ1-1 NA TRBD1 TRBV19
CANSLGLAGTGELFF TGCGCCAACAGCCTAGGACTAGCGGGCACCGGGGAGCTGTTTTTT TRBJ2-2 NA TRBD2 TRBV5-1
CASTDQGVGYEQYF TGTGCCAGCACCGATCAGGGGGTGGGCTACGAGCAGTACTTC TRBJ2-7 NA TRBD1 TRBV2